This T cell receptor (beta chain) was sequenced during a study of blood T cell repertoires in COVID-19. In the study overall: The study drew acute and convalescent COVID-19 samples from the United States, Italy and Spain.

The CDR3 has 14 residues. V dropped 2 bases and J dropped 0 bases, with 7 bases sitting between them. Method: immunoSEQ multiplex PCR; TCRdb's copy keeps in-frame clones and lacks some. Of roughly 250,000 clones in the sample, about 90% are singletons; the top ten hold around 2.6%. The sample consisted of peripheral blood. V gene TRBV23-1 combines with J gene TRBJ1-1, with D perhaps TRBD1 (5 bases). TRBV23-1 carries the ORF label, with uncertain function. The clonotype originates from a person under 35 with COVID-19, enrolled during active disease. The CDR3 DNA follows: TGCGCCAGCAGTCAAGGGGGGATGAACACTGAAGCTTTCTTT. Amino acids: CASSQGGMNTEAFF.